This TCR beta chain comes out of a study of STAT5B mutations in CD4+ large granular lymphocyte leukemia (dated by TCRdb to the early 2020s). Concerning the study at large: Among the healthy controls, the CDR3 'QG' motif was associated with a particular HLA allele. TCRbeta repertoires of CD4+ T-cell large granular lymphocyte leukemia patients were compared with those of healthy blood donors. The purity of purified fractions was confirmed by flow cytometry on FACSCanto II or FACSVerse to exceed 95% among lymphocytes.

As for this clone: Its cognate antigen has yet to be identified. Base qualities are not provided; no much larger clone lies one nucleotide away.

CDR1 MNHEY and CDR2 SMNVEV are derived from the germline V gene (reference sequence). A distance of 11 bases separates the germline ends of V and J, which lose 2 bases and 4 bases respectively. The CDR3 measures 14 amino acids from cysteine to phenylalanine. The sequence is cut down to CDR3 DNA, 42 bases in frame from base 1. The immunoSEQ assay at survey resolution was applied to genomic DNA for sequencing of TCRbeta rearrangements. Per the original workflow: In the TCR sequencing data, the smallest productive clonotype frequency that could be detected was 2.59 x 10-5. Only productive TCRbeta rearrangements, defined as complete and in-frame sequences, were included in the analyses. Sample clonality was computed as Simpson clonality in the immunoSEQ Analyzer version 3.0. Clones were categorized by frequency as very rare, small, medium, large (1-20%) or hyperexpanded (>20%). Generation probabilities were estimated with OLGA 1.2.3, V-gene circos plots were made with VDJtools, specificities were looked up in VDJdb, and CDR3 motifs were identified with GLIPH. The table comes from immuneACCESS by way of TCRdb, which keeps in-frame sequences with V and J called. Part of the clones is missing from these tables; in studies checked, under half for an unresolved V gene and the rest for unknown reasons. The D gene and trimming were derived from the DNA, and the V and J assignments and clone size from that table. The sample records tens of thousands of clones, 55% to 75% of which are singletons. The top ten clones comprise 0.55% to 0.75% of the sample.

The healthy controls were 37 blood donors, and the buffy coats of these donors were supplied by the Finnish Red Cross blood service. All TCR-sequenced material derived from peripheral blood: patient blood samples and healthy donor buffy coats. Ficoll-Hypaque gradient centrifugation was used to isolate peripheral blood mononuclear cells. Magnetic purification was used to isolate CD4+ cells from the buffy coats of the healthy controls. Genomic DNA was extracted using the Gentra Puregene Cell and Tissue kit, and a Qubit 2.0 fluorometer was used to quantify it. What the authors observed across the whole study: TRBV06-family usage was enriched among the top patient clones (8/27) compared with healthy controls (2/35). Main leukemic clonotypes were private to each patient, although 20% to 30% appeared at low frequency in other patients' non-leukemic repertoires. Data were not HLA-matched; higher clonality in CD4+ versus CD8+ T-LGLL could reflect the relatively small sample size. CD4-sorted patient repertoires appeared more clonal than healthy CD4+ repertoires, and this difference persisted after removing the putative leukemic clones.

The V and J genes are TRBV27 and TRBJ1-1; 5 matching bases give a weak D call of TRBD1. The receptor's source is a human donor in good health. Sequenced: CD4+ T cells from blood buffy coats. The CDR3 protein is CASSLKGWGTEAFF. The DNA sequence follows: TGTGCCAGCAGTTTAAAGGGGTGGGGCACTGAAGCTTTCTTT.